This T cell receptor beta chain was observed in a study of shared clonotypes between healthy human individuals. With V trimmed by 4 bases and J by 6 bases, 3 bases remained unmatched. This CDR3 comprises 14 residues. CDR1 is SGHTA and CDR2 is FQGNSA in the germline V gene. CD45RO-negative cells were positively selected for CCR7, leaving out terminally differentiated effector memory CD45RA+ cells. Using immunoSEQ multiplex PCR, the repertoire was profiled, and TCRdb retains in-frame clones only, with some absent. The sample carries around 2,000,000 clones, less than 95% recorded once. On this clone: No antigen is known for it.

Study-level points and caveats: Richness estimates generally favored naive over memory subsets.

The sample consisted of naive CD8+ T cells sorted from blood. The receptor's source is a man between 18 and 35 years old in good health. The chain has TRBV7-2 and TRBJ1-4, with TRBD1 identical over 9 bases. CDR3 DNA: TGTGCCAGCAGCTACCGGGACAGGGATGAAAAACTGTTTTTT. Its translation is CASSYRDRDEKLFF. Full variable domain (outside the CDR3, taken from reference TRBV7-2 and TRBJ1-4): GAGVSQSPSNKVTEKGKDVELRCDPISGHTALYWYRQSLGQGLEFLIYFQGNSAPDKSGLPSDRFSAERTGGSVSTLTIQRTQQEDSAVYLCASSYRDRDEKLFFGSGTQLSVL.